This T cell receptor beta chain stems from a study of T cell responses to AZD1222 COVID-19 vaccine. Study-level results: Baseline seropositives among AZD1222 recipients totaled only 5 to 7. Clonal diversity may have been underestimated, and the donors were mostly white British, with more females than males. The span of vaccine-associated CD4 TCRs extended across spike, with dominance at 160-218 and 743-854.

For this clone: No antigen is known for it.

Pooled samples include second doses given at about 4 or 12 weeks. V shed 4 bases and J 4 bases; nucleotides not matched to a gene: 9. This CDR3 has 15 residues. Germline V lookup: CDR1 SEHNR, CDR2 FQNEAQ (reference sequence). The method was immunoSEQ multiplex PCR; TCRdb's version includes in-frame clones alone and lacks a portion of them. The sample includes about 93,000 clones, 80% to 90% seen only once; the top ten take 2% to 2.5%. Sample: peripheral blood, taken 28 days after the second AZD1222 dose. The chain has TRBV7-9 and TRBJ1-2, with 7 bases lining up with TRBD1. This clonotype originated in an adult who received the AZD1222 COVID-19 vaccine. The CDR3: CASSSGTEGGYGYTF. CDR3 DNA sequence: TGTGCCAGCAGCTCCGGGACAGAGGGTGGCTATGGCTACACCTTC.